This T cell receptor (beta chain) was sequenced during a study of cytomegalovirus exposure and HLA in healthy donors. Study-wide points: Associated with HLA alleles at 0.05 false discovery rate in a later analysis were around 17,000 TCR beta sequences.

Use of 60 Vbeta and 13 Jbeta primers characterized the PCR. Sequencing was performed with immunoSEQ multiplex PCR; in TCRdb, only in-frame clones are kept and a portion is missing. The data contain about 110,000 clones, 77% of them singletons. Germline assignment: CDR1 MDHEN and CDR2 SYDVKM. V gave up 7 bases and J gave up 6 bases, with 15 bases separating them. The CDR3 spans 14 residues. For this clone: Its antigen is as yet unknown.

The chain links TRBV28 to TRBJ1-4, with unresolved D. This clonotype was obtained from a male donor in good health and CMV-seronegative. Specimen: PBMCs. CDR3 residues: CASTDRRADEKLFF. DNA for the CDR3: TGTGCCAGCACCGACCGGCGAGCGGATGAAAAACTGTTTTTT.